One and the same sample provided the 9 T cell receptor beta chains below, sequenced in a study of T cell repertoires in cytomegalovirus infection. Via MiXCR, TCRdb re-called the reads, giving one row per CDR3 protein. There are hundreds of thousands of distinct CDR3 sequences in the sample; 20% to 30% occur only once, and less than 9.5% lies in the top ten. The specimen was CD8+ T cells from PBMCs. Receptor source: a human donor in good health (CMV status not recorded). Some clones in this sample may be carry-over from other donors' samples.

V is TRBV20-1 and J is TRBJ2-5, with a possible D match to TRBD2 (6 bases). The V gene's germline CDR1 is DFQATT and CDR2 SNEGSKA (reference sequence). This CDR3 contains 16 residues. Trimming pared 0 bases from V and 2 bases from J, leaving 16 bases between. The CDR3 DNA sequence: TGCAGTGCTAGAGATCGGTGGCAGCGGGTACAAGAGACCCAGTACTTC. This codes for CSARDRWQRVQETQYF.

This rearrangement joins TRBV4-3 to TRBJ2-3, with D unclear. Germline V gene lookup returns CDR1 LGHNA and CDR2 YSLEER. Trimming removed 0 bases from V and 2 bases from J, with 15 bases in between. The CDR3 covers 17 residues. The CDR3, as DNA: TGCGCCAGCAGCCAAGATTGGGTGGAATCGATCACAGATACGCAGTATTTT. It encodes CASSQDWVESITDTQYF.

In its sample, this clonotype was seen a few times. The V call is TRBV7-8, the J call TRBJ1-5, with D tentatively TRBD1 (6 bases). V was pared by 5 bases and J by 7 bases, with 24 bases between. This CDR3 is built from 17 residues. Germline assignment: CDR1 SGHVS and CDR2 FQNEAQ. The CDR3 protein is CASSPGGGGGSGQPQHF. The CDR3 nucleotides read TGTGCCAGCAGCCCGGGGGGAGGTGGGGGCTCGGGGCAGCCCCAGCATTTT.

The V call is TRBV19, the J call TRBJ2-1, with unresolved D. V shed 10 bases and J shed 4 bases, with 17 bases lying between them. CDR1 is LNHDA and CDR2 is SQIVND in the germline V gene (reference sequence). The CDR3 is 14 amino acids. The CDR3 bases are TGTGCCACCGGCGAGGCCTCCACTTACAATGAGCAGTTCTTC. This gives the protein CATGEASTYNEQFF.

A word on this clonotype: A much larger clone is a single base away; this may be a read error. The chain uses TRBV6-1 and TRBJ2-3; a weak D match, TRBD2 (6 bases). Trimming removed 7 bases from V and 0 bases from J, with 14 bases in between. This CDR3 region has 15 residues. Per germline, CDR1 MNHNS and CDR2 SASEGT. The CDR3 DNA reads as TGTGCCAGCAACCTGCGGGACGAGAGCACAGATACGCAGTATTTT. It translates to CASNLRDESTDTQYF.

The CDR3 nucleotides read TGTGCCAGCACTCCGGGGGGTAGGCAGTTCTTC. Translated: CASTPGGRQFF. J is TRBJ2-1 and V is TRBV6-2 or TRBV6-3, with 7 bases lining up with TRBD2. This CDR3 is built from 11 residues. V was pared by 7 bases and J by 12 bases, with 6 bases of the junction left unmatched. The germline CDR1 and CDR2 sequences are MNHEY and SVGEGT.

CDR3: CASTLLQGNQPQHF. CDR3 DNA: TGTGCCAGTACCCTTCTCCAAGGGAATCAGCCCCAGCATTTT. The chain joins TRBV19 to TRBJ1-5; D is unresolved. Trimming left V 7 bases short and J 4 bases short, with 14 bases between. This CDR3 region has 14 residues. Germline values: CDR1 LNHDA, CDR2 SQIVND (reference sequence). Based on the CDR3 plus reference TRBV19 and TRBJ1-5, the full variable domain is DGGITQSPKYLFRKEGQNVTLSCEQNLNHDAMYWYRQDPGQGLRLIYYSQIVNDFQKGDIAEGYSVSREKKESFPLTVTSAQKNPTAFYLCASTLLQGNQPQHFGDGTRLSIL.

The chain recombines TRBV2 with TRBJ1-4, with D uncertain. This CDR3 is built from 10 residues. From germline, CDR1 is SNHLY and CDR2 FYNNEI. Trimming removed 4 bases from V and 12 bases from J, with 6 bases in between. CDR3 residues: CASSVRELFF. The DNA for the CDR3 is TGTGCCAGCAGTGTTCGGGAACTGTTTTTT. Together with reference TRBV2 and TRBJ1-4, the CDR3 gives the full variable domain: EPEVTQTPSHQVTQMGQEVILRCVPISNHLYFYWYRQILGQKVEFLVSFYNNEISEKSEIFDDQFSVERPDGSNFTLKIRSTKLEDSAMYFCASSVRELFFGSGTQLSVL.

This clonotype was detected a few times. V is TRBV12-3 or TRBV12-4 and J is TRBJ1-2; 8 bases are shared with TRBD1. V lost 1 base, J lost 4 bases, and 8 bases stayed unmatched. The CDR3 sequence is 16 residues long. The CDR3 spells CASSLGEDRASYGYTF. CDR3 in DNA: TGTGCCAGCAGTTTAGGGGAGGACAGGGCTTCCTATGGCTACACCTTC.